The rows below give T cell receptor beta chains drawn from one sample of a study of PD-1 blockade in classical Hodgkin lymphoma. Data came from immunoSEQ multiplex PCR; TCRdb stores just in-frame clones and leaves some out. The sample contains about 97,000 clones, around nine tenths of which appear only once. Sequenced here: peripheral blood mononuclear cells (PBMCs), sampled before the second cycle of nivolumab. These receptors were obtained from a human donor with classical Hodgkin lymphoma. Both conserved end residues are part of each CDR3. The order of the fields is V gene, J gene, clone size, D gene, CDR3 protein, CDR3 DNA. D genes are given only for firm matches. The size entry is marked missing in some rows and otherwise reads once, few, many or a size class.

v_call: TRBV5-6
j_call: TRBJ2-2
clone_size: NA
d_call: NA
cdr3_aa: CASSGQLFRGELFF
cdr3_nt: TGTGCCAGCAGCGGCCAGCTTTTTCGCGGGGAGCTGTTTTTT

v_call: TRBV19
j_call: TRBJ2-6
clone_size: NA
d_call: TRBD2
cdr3_aa: CASSIRLAGGTGANVLTF
cdr3_nt: TGTGCCAGTAGTATCAGACTAGCGGGGGGGACTGGGGCCAACGTCCTGACTTTC

v_call: TRBV7-9
j_call: TRBJ2-2
clone_size: NA
d_call: NA
cdr3_aa: CASNYDSYAGELFF
cdr3_nt: TGTGCCAGCAACTACGACAGCTACGCCGGGGAGCTGTTTTTT

v_call: TRBV11-3
j_call: TRBJ2-1
clone_size: NA
d_call: NA
cdr3_aa: CASSPHGQRLGEQFF
cdr3_nt: TGTGCCAGCAGCCCCCACGGACAGCGTCTCGGTGAGCAGTTCTTC

v_call: TRBV7-9
j_call: TRBJ1-4
clone_size: few
d_call: TRBD1
cdr3_aa: CASSLLGGQGEKLFF
cdr3_nt: TGTGCCAGCAGCTTATTGGGGGGACAGGGCGAAAAACTGTTTTTT

v_call: TRBV19
j_call: TRBJ1-4
clone_size: NA
d_call: NA
cdr3_aa: CASSKTGYRNYEKLFF
cdr3_nt: TGTGCCAGTAGTAAAACGGGATACAGGAATTATGAAAAACTGTTTTTT

v_call: TRBV19
j_call: TRBJ2-1
clone_size: NA
d_call: NA
cdr3_aa: CASSIGDTYNEQFF
cdr3_nt: TGTGCCAGTAGTATAGGGGACACCTACAATGAGCAGTTCTTC

v_call: TRBV6-6
j_call: TRBJ1-1
clone_size: NA
d_call: TRBD1
cdr3_aa: CASSENRGAEAFF
cdr3_nt: TGTGCCAGCAGCGAGAACAGGGGCGCTGAAGCTTTCTTT

v_call: TRBV25-1
j_call: TRBJ1-3
clone_size: NA
d_call: NA
cdr3_aa: CASSEYNRGNTIYF
cdr3_nt: TGTGCCAGCAGTGAATATAACAGGGGAAACACCATATATTTT

v_call: TRBV10-1
j_call: TRBJ1-5
clone_size: NA
d_call: NA
cdr3_aa: CASSVDGPDAPQHF
cdr3_nt: TGCGCCAGCAGTGTCGACGGCCCCGATGCGCCCCAGCATTTT

v_call: TRBV5-1
j_call: TRBJ1-1
clone_size: NA
d_call: NA
cdr3_aa: CASSLGGSLNTEAFF
cdr3_nt: TGCGCCAGCAGCTTGGGGGGGAGTCTGAACACTGAAGCTTTCTTT

v_call: TRBV5-1
j_call: TRBJ2-5
clone_size: NA
d_call: NA
cdr3_aa: CASSLGLQETQYF
cdr3_nt: TGCGCCAGCAGCTTGGGACTGCAAGAGACCCAGTACTTC

v_call: TRBV6-5
j_call: TRBJ2-1
clone_size: NA
d_call: NA
cdr3_aa: CASSYSRWLTGNEQFF
cdr3_nt: TGTGCCAGCAGTTACAGTCGGTGGCTGACGGGGAATGAGCAGTTCTTC

v_call: TRBV27
j_call: TRBJ2-3
clone_size: NA
d_call: NA
cdr3_aa: CATTGRFTDTQYF
cdr3_nt: TGTGCCACCACCGGGCGGTTCACAGATACGCAGTATTTT

v_call: TRBV21-1
j_call: TRBJ2-5
clone_size: NA
d_call: NA
cdr3_aa: CASRNKRGHLQETQYF
cdr3_nt: TGTGCCAGCAGAAATAAAAGGGGTCACCTCCAAGAGACCCAGTACTTC

v_call: TRBV6-5
j_call: TRBJ1-2
clone_size: NA
d_call: NA
cdr3_aa: CASRDESPGYTF
cdr3_nt: TGTGCCAGCAGAGACGAGTCCCCTGGCTACACCTTC

v_call: TRBV25-1
j_call: TRBJ2-5
clone_size: NA
d_call: NA
cdr3_aa: CASSRTDRAGETQYF
cdr3_nt: TGTGCCAGCAGCCGAACCGACAGGGCGGGGGAGACCCAGTACTTC

v_call: TRBV19
j_call: TRBJ1-6
clone_size: NA
d_call: TRBD1
cdr3_aa: CARRQGGSPLHF
cdr3_nt: TGTGCCAGGAGACAGGGCGGTTCACCCCTCCACTTT

v_call: TRBV5-6
j_call: TRBJ1-2
clone_size: NA
d_call: NA
cdr3_aa: CASSWGQAPSGTF
cdr3_nt: TGTGCCAGCAGCTGGGGGCAGGCCCCGAGTGGTACCTTC

v_call: TRBV6-5
j_call: TRBJ1-1
clone_size: NA
d_call: NA
cdr3_aa: CASSYEPTYPEAFF
cdr3_nt: TGTGCCAGCAGTTACGAACCAACGTACCCGGAAGCTTTCTTT

v_call: TRBV9
j_call: TRBJ2-5
clone_size: once
d_call: NA
cdr3_aa: CASSDIGETQYF
cdr3_nt: TGTGCCAGCAGCGACATAGGAGAGACCCAGTACTTC

v_call: TRBV4-3
j_call: TRBJ2-1
clone_size: NA
d_call: TRBD2
cdr3_aa: CASSQEAGGRNEQFF
cdr3_nt: TGCGCCAGCAGCCAGGAGGCGGGGGGGCGCAATGAGCAGTTCTTC

v_call: TRBV18
j_call: TRBJ1-4
clone_size: NA
d_call: NA
cdr3_aa: CASSLQGSEEKLFF
cdr3_nt: TGTGCCAGCTCACTACAGGGTTCGGAGGAAAAACTGTTTTTT

v_call: TRBV29-1
j_call: TRBJ2-4
clone_size: NA
d_call: NA
cdr3_aa: CSVRTRLAKNIQYF
cdr3_nt: TGCAGCGTAAGAACTAGGCTAGCCAAAAACATTCAGTACTTC

v_call: TRBV6-5
j_call: TRBJ2-7
clone_size: NA
d_call: TRBD2
cdr3_aa: CASSNNGGYEQYF
cdr3_nt: TGTGCCAGCAGTAACAACGGGGGGTACGAGCAGTACTTC

v_call: TRBV18
j_call: TRBJ1-4
clone_size: NA
d_call: TRBD1
cdr3_aa: CASSPRTGGADEKLFF
cdr3_nt: TGTGCCAGCTCACCCCGAACAGGGGGCGCAGATGAAAAACTGTTTTTT

v_call: TRBV28
j_call: TRBJ1-5
clone_size: NA
d_call: NA
cdr3_aa: CASSQDVQPQHF
cdr3_nt: TGTGCCAGCAGCCAAGACGTTCAGCCCCAGCATTTT

v_call: TRBV29-1
j_call: TRBJ2-7
clone_size: NA
d_call: NA
cdr3_aa: CSVTRGTEYEQYF
cdr3_nt: TGCAGCGTTACCCGCGGAACAGAGTACGAGCAGTACTTC

v_call: TRBV19
j_call: TRBJ1-2
clone_size: NA
d_call: NA
cdr3_aa: CASRDGGVWGYTF
cdr3_nt: TGTGCCAGTAGGGACGGAGGGGTCTGGGGCTACACCTTC

v_call: TRBV4-1
j_call: TRBJ1-2
clone_size: NA
d_call: NA
cdr3_aa: CASSQDVRGTSYTF
cdr3_nt: TGCGCCAGCAGCCAAGATGTGAGGGGGACTAGCTACACCTTC

v_call: TRBV7-9
j_call: TRBJ2-3
clone_size: NA
d_call: NA
cdr3_aa: CASSLATGWSGPTDTQYF
cdr3_nt: TGTGCCAGCAGCTTAGCCACAGGGTGGAGCGGACCAACAGATACGCAGTATTTT

v_call: TRBV11-2
j_call: TRBJ1-3
clone_size: NA
d_call: NA
cdr3_aa: CASSPVGAGNTIYF
cdr3_nt: TGTGCCAGCAGCCCGGTGGGTGCTGGAAACACCATATATTTT

v_call: TRBV30
j_call: TRBJ1-1
clone_size: NA
d_call: NA
cdr3_aa: CAWKKGLNTEAFF
cdr3_nt: TGTGCCTGGAAGAAAGGGTTGAACACTGAAGCTTTCTTT

v_call: TRBV6-1
j_call: TRBJ2-5
clone_size: NA
d_call: TRBD1
cdr3_aa: CASSEILFGDRGETQYF
cdr3_nt: TGTGCCAGCAGTGAAATTCTCTTCGGGGACAGGGGGGAGACCCAGTACTTC

v_call: TRBV7-3
j_call: TRBJ2-2
clone_size: NA
d_call: TRBD1
cdr3_aa: CASSRDRGRSGELFF
cdr3_nt: TGTGCCAGCAGCCGGGACAGGGGGAGGAGCGGGGAGCTGTTTTTT

v_call: TRBV5-6
j_call: TRBJ1-5
clone_size: NA
d_call: NA
cdr3_aa: CASSLVGVADQPQHF
cdr3_nt: TGTGCCAGCAGCTTGGTGGGGGTGGCCGATCAGCCCCAGCATTTT

v_call: TRBV6-6
j_call: TRBJ1-2
clone_size: NA
d_call: NA
cdr3_aa: CASSYEVTYYGYTF
cdr3_nt: TGTGCCAGCAGTTATGAAGTAACCTACTATGGCTACACCTTC

v_call: TRBV6-6
j_call: TRBJ1-1
clone_size: NA
d_call: TRBD1
cdr3_aa: CASRLDRGRDTEAFF
cdr3_nt: TGTGCCAGCAGACTTGACAGGGGACGGGACACTGAAGCTTTCTTT

v_call: TRBV7-9
j_call: TRBJ1-6
clone_size: few
d_call: NA
cdr3_aa: CASSLSPTTLHF
cdr3_nt: TGTGCCAGCAGCTTATCCCCGACTACCCTCCACTTT

v_call: TRBV7-9
j_call: TRBJ2-7
clone_size: NA
d_call: NA
cdr3_aa: CASSLDRQAHYEQYF
cdr3_nt: TGTGCCAGCAGCCTAGATCGACAGGCTCATTACGAGCAGTACTTC

v_call: TRBV7-2
j_call: TRBJ2-7
clone_size: NA
d_call: NA
cdr3_aa: CASSLAAALDEQYF
cdr3_nt: TGTGCCAGCAGCTTAGCAGCGGCCTTGGACGAGCAGTACTTC

v_call: TRBV14
j_call: TRBJ1-1
clone_size: NA
d_call: NA
cdr3_aa: CASSLGGGRNTEAFF
cdr3_nt: TGTGCCAGCAGCCTCGGAGGAGGGAGGAACACTGAAGCTTTCTTT

v_call: TRBV4-2
j_call: TRBJ1-2
clone_size: NA
d_call: NA
cdr3_aa: CASSRGNWGGYGYTF
cdr3_nt: TGTGCCAGCAGCCGAGGGAATTGGGGGGGATATGGCTACACCTTC

v_call: TRBV6-6
j_call: TRBJ2-1
clone_size: NA
d_call: NA
cdr3_aa: CASSIQGTEQFF
cdr3_nt: TGTGCCAGCAGCATACAGGGTACTGAGCAGTTCTTC

v_call: TRBV9
j_call: TRBJ1-1
clone_size: NA
d_call: TRBD1
cdr3_aa: CASSPLGGADTEAFF
cdr3_nt: TGTGCCAGCAGCCCATTAGGGGGCGCTGACACTGAAGCTTTCTTT

v_call: TRBV11-1
j_call: TRBJ2-7
clone_size: NA
d_call: NA
cdr3_aa: CASSLGSAGVYEQYF
cdr3_nt: TGTGCCAGCAGCTTAGGGTCGGCAGGGGTGTACGAGCAGTACTTC

v_call: TRBV7-8
j_call: TRBJ2-5
clone_size: NA
d_call: NA
cdr3_aa: CASSLDSSQTQYF
cdr3_nt: TGTGCCAGCAGCTTAGACAGCTCGCAGACCCAGTACTTC

v_call: TRBV14
j_call: TRBJ2-2
clone_size: NA
d_call: NA
cdr3_aa: CASSPWVGELFF
cdr3_nt: TGTGCCAGCAGCCCATGGGTCGGGGAGCTGTTTTTT

v_call: TRBV6-6
j_call: TRBJ2-5
clone_size: NA
d_call: NA
cdr3_aa: CASSQVQETQYF
cdr3_nt: TGTGCCAGCAGTCAGGTCCAAGAGACCCAGTACTTC

v_call: TRBV5-1
j_call: TRBJ2-7
clone_size: NA
d_call: TRBD2
cdr3_aa: CASSLGIPGLGYEQYF
cdr3_nt: TGCGCCAGCAGCTTGGGGATCCCGGGACTAGGCTACGAGCAGTACTTC

v_call: TRBV7-9
j_call: TRBJ2-2
clone_size: once
d_call: NA
cdr3_aa: CARKTNTGELFF
cdr3_nt: TGTGCCCGAAAGACGAACACCGGGGAGCTGTTTTTT

v_call: TRBV30
j_call: TRBJ1-1
clone_size: NA
d_call: NA
cdr3_aa: CAWSVLRTSEAFF
cdr3_nt: TGTGCCTGGAGTGTACTGAGGACTTCTGAAGCTTTCTTT

v_call: TRBV27
j_call: TRBJ2-7
clone_size: once
d_call: NA
cdr3_aa: CASSPGTSSYEQYF
cdr3_nt: TGTGCCAGCAGTCCCGGGACATCCTCGTACGAGCAGTACTTC

v_call: TRBV7-2
j_call: TRBJ1-2
clone_size: NA
d_call: NA
cdr3_aa: CASSLGQRYGYTF
cdr3_nt: TGTGCCAGCAGCTTAGGTCAGAGGTATGGCTACACCTTC

v_call: TRBV18
j_call: TRBJ2-5
clone_size: NA
d_call: NA
cdr3_aa: CASSPGQQETQYF
cdr3_nt: TGTGCCAGCTCACCTGGGCAGCAAGAGACCCAGTACTTC

v_call: TRBV18
j_call: TRBJ2-1
clone_size: NA
d_call: NA
cdr3_aa: CASSRFRDIDNEQFF
cdr3_nt: TGTGCCAGCTCCCGGTTCCGGGACATAGACAATGAGCAGTTCTTC

v_call: TRBV20-1
j_call: TRBJ2-7
clone_size: once
d_call: NA
cdr3_aa: CSASFPVRQYF
cdr3_nt: TGCAGTGCTAGTTTCCCGGTTCGGCAGTACTTC

v_call: TRBV19
j_call: TRBJ2-2
clone_size: once
d_call: NA
cdr3_aa: CASSITTTGTGELFF
cdr3_nt: TGTGCCAGTAGTATTACCACTACGGGGACCGGGGAGCTGTTTTTT